This T cell receptor (beta chain) was identified during a study of T cell changes during pregnancy in multiple sclerosis. Repertoires were generated with immunoSEQ multiplex PCR, while TCRdb's copy carries only in-frame clones and drops some. The table records about 38,000 clones, about nine tenths of them present only once. Germline V CDR1 and CDR2: ENHRY, SYGVKD. This CDR3 comprises 16 residues. Trimming took 7 bases from V and 0 from J; bases not matched to a gene: 4. The J gene is TRBJ1-3, the V gene TRBV10-3; 12 bases are a match to TRBD1. The material sequenced was CD4+ T cells from peripheral blood mononuclear cells, taken after pregnancy. The source is a female donor in good health, enrolled as a control in a pregnancy study. CDR3 bases: TGTGCCATCACCGGGACAGGGGGCCTCTCTGGAAACACCATATATTTT. Protein product: CAITGTGGLSGNTIYF.